One sample yielded the 9 T cell receptor beta chains listed below, sequenced in a study of CD8 T cells in Susac syndrome. After extraction with the RNeasy kit, about 0.5 to 1 ug of the RNA was reverse transcribed using random hexamers. TCRdb ran MiXCR on the immunoSEQ multiplex PCR reads and lists one entry per CDR3 protein. This sample has about 300,000 distinct CDR3 sequences, with approximately 90% found just once. The sequenced material came from CD8+ T cells from PBMCs. The receptors originated from a human donor with multiple sclerosis.

A word on this clonotype: A junction end diverges from the germline sequence, so it may reflect a read error. The chain is built from TRBV7-9 and TRBJ1-4; D gene unclear. Germline V gene sequence: CDR1 SEHNR, CDR2 FQNEAQ (reference sequence). The CDR3 has 16 residues. Written as DNA, the CDR3 is TGTGCCAGCAGCGTAGCACCGGTAGGTGCTAATGAAAAACTGTTTTTT. This translates into CASSVAPVGANEKLFF.

This clonotype was recorded once. The chain joins TRBV7-6 to TRBJ2-2, with TRBD2 as a possible D gene (6 bases). CDR3 length: 15 residues. The germline V and J ends were trimmed by 0 bases and 4 bases, with 9 bases remaining between them. The germline CDR1 and CDR2 sequences are SGHVS and FNYEAQ. CDR3 sequence reads: CASSLAGGSTGELFF. CDR3 DNA: TGTGCCAGCAGCTTAGCGGGGGGTAGCACCGGGGAGCTGTTTTTT.

This clonotype has just a few counts. The V and J genes are TRBV29-1 and TRBJ2-7; TRBD2 aligns across 9 bases. CDR3 length: 13 residues. Trimming took 4 bases from V and 7 from J; bases not matched to a gene: 8. Germline V gene sequence: CDR1 SQVTM, CDR2 ANQGSEA. The CDR3 sequence: CSVGVSGRGEQYF. CDR3 sequence (DNA): TGCAGCGTTGGGGTTAGCGGGAGAGGTGAGCAGTACTTC.

CDR3 sequence reads: CAWSGSDRLFTDTQYF. In nucleotides, the CDR3 is TGTGCCTGGAGTGGATCCGACAGACTATTCACAGATACGCAGTATTTT. The rearrangement joins TRBV30 to TRBJ2-3, with D perhaps being TRBD1 or TRBD2 (5 bases each). The CDR3 consists of 16 residues. Trimming pared 1 base from V and 2 bases from J, leaving 16 bases between. CDR1 GTSNPN and CDR2 SVGIG come from the germline V gene (reference sequence).

This CDR3 reads CASSPSGHGPSGRPQYF. CDR3 DNA sequence: TGTGCCAGCAGCCCTTCAGGACACGGGCCCAGCGGGAGGCCGCAGTATTTT. The chain has TRBV28 and TRBJ2-3; 9 nucleotides align to TRBD2. This CDR3 is 17 amino acids long. V was pared by 6 bases and J by 10 bases, with 20 bases of the junction left unmatched. The germline V gene has CDR1 MDHEN and CDR2 SYDVKM.

The chain combines TRBV25-1 with TRBJ2-7, with 7 bases identical to TRBD1. This CDR3 contains 16 residues. The V and J ends lost 3 bases and 8 bases, in that order; junction bases with no gene match: 16. Looked up from germline, CDR1 is MGHDK and CDR2 is SYGVNS. The CDR3 loop is CASSDNRGEGSTQQYF. Written as DNA, the CDR3 is TGTGCCAGCAGTGACAACAGGGGAGAGGGCTCTACGCAGCAGTACTTC.

This clonotype was picked up a small number of times. CDR3 residues: CASSPQPSPLHF. The CDR3 bases are TGTGCCAGCAGTCCCCAGCCCTCACCCCTCCACTTT. The V call is TRBV13, the J call TRBJ1-6, with D unresolved. Germline V lookup: CDR1 PRHDT, CDR2 FYEKMQ (reference sequence). Trimming took 6 bases from V and 10 from J, leaving 10 bases between them. The CDR3 is 12 residues long.

J is TRBJ2-3 and V is TRBV12-3 or TRBV12-4, with D perhaps TRBD1 (6 bases). The CDR3 is 14 amino acids. Trimming removed 5 bases from V and 0 bases from J, with 9 bases in between. CDR3 amino acids: CASSRGGSTDTQYF. CDR3 nucleotide sequence: TGTGCCAGCAGTCGAGGGGGAAGCACAGATACGCAGTATTTT.

The chain is built from TRBV6-5 and TRBJ2-7; TRBD1 is a possible D gene (7 bases). The V end lost 0 bases, the J end lost 1 base, and 16 bases lay between the germline ends. Germline V gene lookup returns CDR1 MNHEY and CDR2 SVGAGI. The CDR3 is 17 residues long. For the CDR3, the DNA is TGTGCCAGCAGTTACTCGACAGGGCGGGATATTTCCTACGAGCAGTACTTC. It encodes CASSYSTGRDISYEQYF.